Listed here are 12 T cell receptor beta chains from one sample, sequenced in a study of CD8 T cells in ankylosing spondylitis. One entry per CDR3 protein results from TCRdb running MiXCR on the 5' RACE reads. Of 250,000 to 400,000 distinct CDR3 sequences listed, around 10% are singletons. Sequenced sample: blood, either unsorted or a sorted T cell fraction (not recorded which). These receptors originate from a female donor with ankylosing spondylitis or in good health (not recorded which).

There are many counts of this clonotype. The chain is built from TRBV6-1 and TRBJ1-3; D gene uncertain. Trimming took 8 bases from V and 4 from J, leaving 18 bases between them. Germline-derived CDR1 and CDR2 are MNHNS and SASEGT. The CDR3 covers 15 residues. CDR3 region: CASGDPPVSGNTIYF. CDR3 nucleotide sequence: TGTGCCAGCGGCGACCCCCCGGTTAGCGGAAACACCATATATTTT.

This clonotype appeared a few times. The chain employs TRBV12-3 or TRBV12-4 and TRBJ2-3; perhaps TRBD1 as D (6 bases). CDR3 length equals 13 residues. The germline V and J ends were trimmed by 7 bases and 4 bases, with 12 bases remaining between them. CDR3 sequence (DNA): TGTGCCAGCACCCATTCAGGGGCAGATACGCAGTATTTT. Protein: CASTHSGADTQYF.

This clonotype has ten or more counts. The chain joins TRBV25-1 to TRBJ2-5; 9 bases are shared with TRBD1. Germline CDR1 reads MGHDK; CDR2 reads SYGVNS. V lost 6 bases, J lost 4 bases, and 6 bases stayed unmatched. This CDR3 spans 14 amino acids. The DNA of the CDR3 is TGTGCCAGCAGACGACAGGGGGTCCCAGAGACCCAGTACTTC. As protein: CASRRQGVPETQYF.

This clonotype has at least ten counts. The genes are TRBV20-1 and TRBJ2-2; D tentatively fits TRBD1 or TRBD2 (6 bases each). Per the germline V gene, CDR1 is DFQATT and CDR2 is SNEGSKA (reference sequence). Between the trimmed V and J ends, which lost 1 base and 4 bases, there was a span of 10 bases. This CDR3 comprises 14 residues. CDR3 protein: CSARAGGGTGELFF. CDR3 nucleotides: TGCAGTGCTAGAGCCGGAGGGGGCACCGGGGAGCTGTTTTTT.

In this sample, this clonotype turned up many times. This chain uses TRBV10-2 with TRBJ1-2; tentatively, D is TRBD1 (5 bases). The CDR3 covers 13 residues. From germline, CDR1 is WSHSY and CDR2 SAAADI. V was pared by 8 bases and J by 3 bases, with 13 bases between. CDR3 residues: CASVRGGDYGYTF. The CDR3 region has the DNA TGCGCCAGCGTCCGAGGAGGGGACTATGGCTACACCTTC.

This clonotype was observed a handful of times. The rearrangement links TRBV18 to TRBJ2-2; tentative D call: TRBD1 (5 bases). Germline CDR1 is KGHSH and CDR2 is LQKENI. Between the trimmed V and J ends, which lost 3 bases and 7 bases, there was a span of 9 bases. The CDR3 contains 13 residues. This CDR3 is CASSPDSRGELFF. As DNA, the CDR3 is TGTGCCAGCTCACCCGACAGCCGCGGGGAGCTGTTTTTT.

This clonotype was counted many times. This chain links TRBV2 with TRBJ2-5; D possibly corresponds to TRBD2 (6 bases). Trimming stripped 1 base from V and 5 bases from J, with 11 bases between. Germline CDR1 is SNHLY and CDR2 is FYNNEI. The CDR3 is made up of 14 amino acids. The CDR3 sequence: CASSEGGTWETQYF. DNA of the CDR3: TGTGCCAGCAGTGAAGGGGGGACTTGGGAGACCCAGTACTTC.

This clonotype was recorded many times. The chain combines TRBV20-1 with TRBJ2-5; TRBD1 or TRBD2 may be the D gene (6 bases each). The germline V gene has CDR1 DFQATT and CDR2 SNEGSKA (reference sequence). The V end was cut by 3 bases, the J end by 1 base, with 9 bases between. The CDR3 sequence is 13 residues long. CDR3 nucleotides: TGCAGTGCTAGTCCGGGGGCCCAAGAGACCCAGTACTTC. Translation: CSASPGAQETQYF.

There are many counts of this clonotype. Here the CDR3 DNA reads TGCAGTGCTCCCCGACGGGAATATGGCTACACCTTC. This sequence encodes CSAPRREYGYTF. V is TRBV20-1 and J is TRBJ1-2; no reliable D call. The ends were cut back, 5 bases at V and 5 bases at J, with 12 bases in the middle. The CDR3 has 12 amino acids. Germline V gene sequence: CDR1 DFQATT, CDR2 SNEGSKA (reference sequence).

This clonotype was observed a handful of times. The CDR3 protein is CASRARSWARAGELFF. DNA of the CDR3: TGTGCCAGCAGGGCCCGTTCATGGGCCAGAGCCGGGGAGCTGTTTTTT. V gene TRBV28 combines with J gene TRBJ2-2, with D unclear. The CDR3 is 16 amino acids. Germline V gene data show CDR1 as MDHEN and CDR2 as SYDVKM. Trimming removed 6 bases at V and 6 bases at J, with 20 bases between.

This clonotype was counted ten times or more. The chain combines TRBV3-1 with TRBJ2-1, with unresolved D. V shed 3 bases and J shed 7 bases, with 7 bases lying between them. Germline V gene lookup returns CDR1 LGHDT and CDR2 YNNKEL (reference sequence). The CDR3 is 12 amino acids. CDR3 bases: TGTGCCAGCAGCCATCAGGTAAATGAGCAGTTCTTC. Translated: CASSHQVNEQFF.

The chain has TRBV20-1 and TRBJ2-7; 8 nucleotides agree with TRBD1. CDR1 and CDR2 (germline): DFQATT, SNEGSKA (reference sequence). The length of the CDR3 is 13 residues. V gave up 5 bases and J gave up 3 bases; unmatched junction bases: 6. CDR3 amino acids: CSAPLTGDYEQYF. The CDR3 DNA is TGCAGTGCTCCCCTGACAGGGGACTACGAGCAGTACTTC.